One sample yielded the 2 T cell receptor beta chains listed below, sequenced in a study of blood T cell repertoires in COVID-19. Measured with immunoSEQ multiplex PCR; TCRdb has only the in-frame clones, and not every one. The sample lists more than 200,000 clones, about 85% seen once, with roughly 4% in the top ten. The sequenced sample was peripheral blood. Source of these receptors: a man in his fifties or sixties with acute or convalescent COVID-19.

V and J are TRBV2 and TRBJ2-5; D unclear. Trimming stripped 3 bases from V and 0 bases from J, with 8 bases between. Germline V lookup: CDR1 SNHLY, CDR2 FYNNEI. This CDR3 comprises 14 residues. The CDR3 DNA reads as TGTGCCAGCAGTGAGAGAGTGTACCAAGAGACCCAGTACTTC. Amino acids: CASSERVYQETQYF.

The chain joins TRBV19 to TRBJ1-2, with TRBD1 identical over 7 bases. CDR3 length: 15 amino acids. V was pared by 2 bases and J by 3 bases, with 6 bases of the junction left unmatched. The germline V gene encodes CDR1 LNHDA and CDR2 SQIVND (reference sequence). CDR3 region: CASSISTGWHYGYTF. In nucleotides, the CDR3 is TGTGCCAGTAGTATATCGACAGGGTGGCACTATGGCTACACCTTC.